The sequence of this TCR beta chain was determined in a study of T cell responses to AZD1222 COVID-19 vaccine. General study points: Spike-specific TCR depth and breadth grew after two AZD1222 doses. Only a handful of AZD1222 recipients tested seropositive at baseline.

CDR3 size: 15 residues. Germline CDR1 is LNHDA and CDR2 is SQIVND (reference sequence). V lost 4 bases to trimming and J lost 2 bases, with 15 bases between them. TCRdb's copy holds only in-frame clones and misses some; the assay was immunoSEQ multiplex PCR. This sample carries about 82,000 clones, around 86% of them seen once, and the ten largest clones take more than 15%. Analyses pooled second doses at about 4 or about 12 weeks. Comment on this clone: Its cognate antigen is unknown.

The chain has TRBV19 and TRBJ2-7, with D possibly being TRBD1 or TRBD2 (5 bases each). Sequencing was performed on peripheral blood, taken 28 days after the second AZD1222 dose. This clonotype was obtained from an adult who received the AZD1222 COVID-19 vaccine. CDR3 loop: CASSRAPGRPYEQYF. The CDR3 nucleotides are TGTGCCAGTAGTAGGGCCCCGGGACGGCCCTACGAGCAGTACTTC.